The rows below give T cell receptor beta chains drawn from one sample of a study of tumour-infiltrating T cells in Burkitt lymphoma. The repertoire was sequenced with immunoSEQ multiplex PCR; TCRdb's copy has only in-frame clones and lacks some. This table holds about 1,400 clones, 11% found once. Sequencing was done on a sample of tumor tissue. The receptor set was obtained from a human donor with Burkitt lymphoma. The CDR3 runs from the conserved cysteine through the conserved F or W.

v_call	j_call	cdr3_aa
TRBV10-2	TRBJ2-3	CASSRTPINTQYF
TRBV19	TRBJ1-2	CASNRDRAQYGYTF
TRBV9	TRBJ2-1	CASSVGIWFSSVHEQFF
TRBV27	TRBJ2-5	CASSVAGGPETQYF
TRBV5-1	TRBJ1-1	CASSLAGSNTEAFF
TRBV19	TRBJ2-1	CASSITPGTSGSTYNEQFF
TRBV11-2	TRBJ2-7	CASSLPGTPYEQYF
TRBV11-3	TRBJ2-1	CASSPGLAGENEQFF
TRBV30	TRBJ1-4	CAWGEALNEKLFF
TRBV11-3	TRBJ2-5	CASSPGNIRGGETQYF
TRBV18	TRBJ2-7	CASSQGGFEQYF
TRBV7-9	TRBJ2-5	CASSGQQGYQETQYF
TRBV9	TRBJ2-7	CASSVSTDSSYEQYF
TRBV10-1	TRBJ1-1	CASSDPNTEAFF
TRBV4-2	TRBJ1-1	CASSPRSGLNTEAFF
TRBV7-3	TRBJ2-2	CASSLDPPGTGELFF
TRBV9	TRBJ1-4	CASSVDQGVNEKLFF
TRBV29-1	TRBJ1-2	CSVGAGEVRGYTF
TRBV6-1	TRBJ1-5	CASEQVRNQPQHF
TRBV4-2	TRBJ2-3	CASSQGTGTYSEDTQYF
TRBV4-1	TRBJ2-7	CASSQETVTPYEQYF
TRBV6-6	TRBJ1-5	CASSYLVPEGQPQHF
TRBV4-2	TRBJ1-1	CASSHRTGMNTEAFF
TRBV30	TRBJ1-1	CAWSVLVNTEAFF
TRBV4-1	TRBJ2-1	CASSQGELNGEQFF
TRBV4-1	TRBJ1-5	CASSQERGFQPQHF
TRBV5-1	TRBJ2-5	CASSEPGYQETQYF
TRBV7-9	TRBJ2-5	CASSLGYQAETQYF
TRBV28	TRBJ2-7	CASSQTSASYEQYF
TRBV25-1	TRBJ2-6	CASSPGVSGANVLTF
TRBV6-1	TRBJ2-7	CASSVYEQYF
TRBV18	TRBJ2-3	CASSLGSREDTQYF
TRBV18	TRBJ2-1	CASSQSTGLAGVPNEQFF
TRBV7-3	TRBJ2-7	CASSLGQGLDYEQYF
TRBV6-1	TRBJ1-6	CASSEITDGISPLHF
TRBV2	TRBJ2-5	CASSEQVPGQGTTQYF
TRBV11-2	TRBJ2-3	CASSLLAIAYTDTQYF
TRBV5-1	TRBJ2-5	CASSLGQGAYQETQYF
TRBV7-9	TRBJ2-1	CASSLRFDEQFF
TRBV19	TRBJ1-5	CASRAPQGYEAQPQHF
TRBV6-1	TRBJ1-2	CASSEEVGPLGLRGYTF
TRBV7-2	TRBJ2-1	CASSSRLAGESYNEQFF
TRBV5-1	TRBJ2-1	CASSSDTSYNEQFF
TRBV9	TRBJ1-1	CASSDAGNTEAFF
TRBV15	TRBJ2-2	CATSKGPLAGGSTGELFF